This entry features one T cell receptor beta chain sequence. It lacks a known antigen. Base qualities were left out, and no much larger clone turns up one base away. Reading the label with the study, this specimen's time point is: cells obtained before transplantation from donor or recipient. CD3+CD4+ and CD3+CD8+ populations were FACS-sorted from unstimulated pre-transplant donor and recipient cells taken from spleen or lymph nodes. This sample was taken from a study of graft-versus-host responses after intestinal transplantation (dated by TCRdb to the early 2020s). For the wider study: The transplants that recipients got were multivisceral, liver-intestinal, or isolated intestinal. Every recipient was given anti-thymocyte globulin induction, followed by around three years of maintenance tacrolimus and steroids. After intestinal transplantation, graft-versus-host and host-versus-graft alloreactive T cell clones in the graft, circulation and bone marrow were tracked using bulk TCR-beta CDR3 sequencing. To identify alloreactive clones, pre-transplant mixed lymphocyte reaction products were sequenced and then compared with unstimulated pre-transplant donor and recipient T cells. Of the approximately 24 intestinal transplant recipients enrolled in the cohort, one of whom was a retransplant, 3 patients without pretransplant specimens were excluded. A peak of at least 4% donor T cells among recipient peripheral blood mononuclear cells was the definition used for donor T cell macrochimerism. Samples from a few later patients were sequenced in-house on an Illumina MiSeq with MiXCR processing rather than by the commercial service. What the work shows at the level of the full study, not this receptor alone: GvH clones were detected in recipient bone marrow, and some of these GvH clones were observed earlier in ileal mucosa or blood, consistent with an intestinal mucosal origin. Patients with donor T cell macrochimerism had high GvH to HvG T cell clonal ratios in their allografts. Early after transplant, declines in HvG clones were associated with peak levels of circulating GvH clones. The conclusions were limited by the relatively low number and heterogeneity of the intestinal transplant patients.

Library preparation employed the immunoSEQ multiplex PCR assay. For most patients, genomic DNA was isolated using the Qiagen DNeasy Blood and Tissue Kit and was shipped frozen to Adaptive Biotechnologies for TCR sequencing. High-throughput TCR-beta CDR3 sequencing of genomic DNA from most patients was performed by Adaptive Biotechnologies. As for the authors' bioinformatics: Adaptive's ImmunoSEQ software was the source of the TCR sequencing data for about 20 patients, while a few other patients were processed with MiXCR and VDJtools. To correct CD4 versus CD8 sorting errors, sequences present in both subsets at a frequency ratio below 5:1 were removed. CDR3 nucleotide sequences shared between donor and recipient were removed because their origin could not be assigned. At least 2-fold expansion over unstimulated cells and a minimum CFSE-low frequency of 0.002% (template counts) or 0.001% (read counts) were required for clones to be classified as alloreactive. Mappable clones were those detected in sequenced pre-transplant spleen, lymph node, or MLR CFSE-low populations of the donor or recipient. Cumulative frequency of alloreactive clones was calculated as a percentage of all sequences weighted by copy number. Here the immuneACCESS table is served through TCRdb, limited to in-frame sequences with V and J called. Missing clones are a known gap in these copies; in checked studies unresolved V genes cover under half, and the rest lacks a known reason. That table gives V, J and clone size, and the DNA gave D and trimming. The table for this sample lists 85,000 to 100,000 clones; roughly 90% of them were counted only once. The ten largest clones take up less than 0.12% of the sample.

Spanning cysteine to phenylalanine, the CDR3 consists of 15 amino acids. Just the 45-base CDR3 DNA is kept, in frame starting at base 1. The germline V gene supplies CDR1 MGHRA and CDR2 YSYEKL. V and J are truncated by 0 bases and 1 base respectively, leaving an intervening sequence of 9 bases. The sequences come from unstimulated CD4+ T cells sorted from spleen or lymph node cells, collected before intestinal transplant. The chain is made from TRBV4-1 and TRBJ1-1, with a tentative D gene TRBD1 over 5 matching bases. The clonotype comes from a human donor who received an intestinal transplant. The DNA reads TGCGCCAGCAGCCAAGAAGGCCAGGGGAACACTGAAGCTTTCTTT. Its translation is CASSQEGQGNTEAFF.